The 32 T cell receptor beta chains presented below share a single source sample, sequenced in a study of regulatory T cells in long-lasting Graves disease. With iRepertoire HTBI primers and Arm-PCR of CDR3 regions, TCR beta libraries were built. TCRdb re-derived calls from the multiplex PCR reads in MiXCR, one entry per CDR3 protein. The table lists about 660,000 distinct CDR3 sequences, 30% of them singletons. Described time point: persistent/refractory GD, antithyroid drugs over 5 years with positive TRAb. From RNA extracted from PBMCs, the TCR library was made. The sequences come from peripheral blood mononuclear cells (PBMCs), collected when the disease was refractory, from a patient treated with antithyroid drugs. The receptors were gathered from a female donor with Graves disease.

There are many counts of this clonotype. The genes are TRBV11-2 and TRBJ1-1; D call uncertain. There are 16 residues in the CDR3. In germline, CDR1 is SGHAT, CDR2 FQNNGV. V was trimmed by 2 bases and J by 0 bases, leaving 13 bases between them. This CDR3 is CASSLRAPAMNTEAFF. For the CDR3, the DNA is TGTGCCAGCAGCTTACGTGCTCCAGCTATGAACACTGAAGCTTTCTTT.

This clonotype was detected only a few times. V gene TRBV3-1 combines with J gene TRBJ1-3; maybe TRBD1 (5 bases). This CDR3 is built from 13 residues. V was shortened by 4 bases and J by 3 bases, with 7 bases between the two germline ends. Germline lookup yields CDR1 LGHDT and CDR2 YNNKEL (reference sequence). CDR3 residues: CASSLGRGNTIYF. The CDR3 DNA is TGTGCCAGCAGCCTGGGACGTGGAAACACCATATATTTT. Full variable domain (missing parts from reference TRBV3-1 and TRBJ1-3): DTAVSQTPKYLVTQMGNDKSIKCEQNLGHDTMYWYKQDSKKFLKIMFSYNNKELIINETVPNRFSPKSPDKAHLNLHINSLELGDSAVYFCASSLGRGNTIYFGEGSWLTVV.

The chain employs TRBV2 and TRBJ2-1; D not resolved. Trimming stripped 5 bases from V and 10 bases from J, with 12 bases between. Germline lookup yields CDR1 SNHLY and CDR2 FYNNEI. This CDR3 has 12 residues. The CDR3 region is CASSPYFEEQFF. The CDR3 DNA sequence: TGTGCCAGCAGTCCCTATTTTGAGGAGCAGTTCTTC.

The chain joins TRBV10-3 to TRBJ2-7; 8 bases match TRBD2. CDR1 ENHRY and CDR2 SYGVKD come from the germline V gene. The CDR3 extends over 13 amino acids. Trimming cost V 7 bases and J 7 bases; bases outside gene matches: 9. This CDR3 is CAIKVRGGEEQYF. CDR3 in DNA: TGTGCCATCAAAGTTCGGGGGGGCGAAGAGCAGTACTTC.

This clonotype has only a few counts. In DNA, the CDR3 is TGTGCCAGCAGCTTGGGGGGAGGATCAGATTACAATGAGCAGTTCTTC. Its protein product is CASSLGGGSDYNEQFF. The chain uses TRBV5-6 and TRBJ2-1; perhaps TRBD2 as D (6 bases). CDR1 is SGHDT and CDR2 is YYEEEE in the germline V gene. V gave up 0 bases and J gave up 4 bases, with 14 bases separating them. CDR3 length equals 16 residues.

This clonotype was counted a few times. DNA for the CDR3: TGTGCCATCAGTGAGTCGTTTAGCGGGATTCAAGAGACCCAGTACTTC. Translating gives CAISESFSGIQETQYF. The chain combines TRBV10-3 with TRBJ2-5; 8 bases agree with TRBD2. Germline V gene data show CDR1 as ENHRY and CDR2 as SYGVKD. V trimming: 0 bases; J trimming: 2 bases; junction bases outside the gene matches: 5. The CDR3 is made up of 16 amino acids.

There are many counts of this clonotype. This sequence joins TRBV28 and TRBJ1-4, with 8 positions matching TRBD1. The CDR3 extends over 13 amino acids. Germline CDR1 MDHEN, CDR2 SYDVKM. Losses at the gene ends were 5 bases for V and 7 bases for J; bases not matched to a gene: 3. This chain's CDR3 is CASSRGQVEKLFF. For the CDR3, the DNA is TGTGCCAGCAGTAGGGGACAGGTTGAAAAACTGTTTTTT.

The chain recombines TRBV29-1 with TRBJ2-7, with 7 bases that match TRBD1. Germline CDR1 is SQVTM and CDR2 is ANQGSEA. Unmatched junction bases numbered 6, after V lost 6 bases and J lost 1 base. The CDR3 is 13 amino acids. CDR3 DNA: TGCAGCGTCCAGGGGGAGCTATCCTACGAGCAGTACTTC. Its protein product is CSVQGELSYEQYF.

This clonotype showed up just a few times. This rearrangement joins TRBV6-1 to TRBJ1-1; no definite D call. This CDR3 contains 14 residues. Germline V lookup: CDR1 MNHNS, CDR2 SASEGT. With 6 bases removed from V and 1 base from J, the gap between germline ends came to 12 bases. The CDR3 coding sequence is TGTGCCAGCAGGCCCGGGCCGCAGAACACTGAAGCTTTCTTT. Its protein is CASRPGPQNTEAFF.

This clonotype showed up many times. This chain uses TRBV11-2 with TRBJ2-5; 8 bases map to TRBD2. Trimming removed 0 bases from V and 1 base from J; junction bases left unmatched: 1. Germline-derived CDR1 and CDR2 are SGHAT and FQNNGV. This CDR3 contains 15 residues. This CDR3 reads CASSLDAGGQETQYF. DNA for the CDR3: TGTGCCAGCAGCTTAGACGCGGGGGGCCAAGAGACCCAGTACTTC.

The J gene is TRBJ1-3, the V gene TRBV6-4, with D hard to call. From germline, CDR1 is MRHNA and CDR2 SNTAGT. The CDR3 runs to 16 residues. Trimming stripped 5 bases from V and 0 bases from J, with 14 bases between. The DNA for the CDR3 is TGTGCCAGCAGTAAGGGCGCGACTAACTCTGGAAACACCATATATTTT. Protein sequence: CASSKGATNSGNTIYF.

This chain connects TRBV6-1 to TRBJ2-3; D perhaps matches TRBD1 (5 bases). Germline CDR1 reads MNHNS; CDR2 reads SASEGT. The CDR3 sequence is 14 residues long. V was shortened by 5 bases and J by 1 base, with 10 bases between the two germline ends. The chain's CDR3 is CASSRLGGTDTQYF. The CDR3 bases are TGTGCCAGCAGTCGATTAGGGGGCACAGATACGCAGTATTTT.

This clonotype was observed many times. This rearrangement joins TRBV2 to TRBJ1-5; 12 bases line up with TRBD1. In germline, CDR1 is SNHLY, CDR2 FYNNEI. This CDR3 has 16 residues. The ends lost 4 bases at V and 3 bases at J; junction bases unmatched: 4. CDR3 loop: CASSAGQGASNQPQHF. The CDR3 DNA is TGTGCCAGCAGTGCGGGACAGGGGGCCTCCAATCAGCCCCAGCATTTT.

J is TRBJ1-4 and V is TRBV20-1; D perhaps matches TRBD1 (6 bases). CDR3 size: 17 residues. Germline values: CDR1 DFQATT, CDR2 SNEGSKA (reference sequence). The V end was cut by 0 bases, the J end by 0 bases, with 14 bases between. CDR3 sequence reads: CSARESGTHATNEKLFF. CDR3 sequence (DNA): TGCAGTGCTAGAGAGAGTGGGACACATGCAACTAATGAAAAACTGTTTTTT.

This clonotype was observed at least ten times. The chain carries TRBV7-3 and TRBJ2-5; 7 bases fit TRBD2. Trimming took 6 bases from V and 4 from J; bases not matched to a gene: 11. This CDR3 is built from 15 residues. The germline V gene has CDR1 SGHTA and CDR2 FQGTGA. CDR3 sequence reads: CASRSTGTTSETQYF. DNA of the CDR3: TGTGCCAGCAGGTCCACCGGGACTACTTCAGAGACCCAGTACTTC.

This clonotype was counted a few times. The chain uses TRBV13 and TRBJ1-2, with D uncertain. The CDR3 contains 15 residues. Trimming shortened V by 1 base and J by 3 bases, and 12 bases separated the two germline ends. CDR1 is PRHDT and CDR2 is FYEKMQ in the germline V gene (reference sequence). CDR3 DNA: TGTGCCAGCAGCTTAGACGGGGAGTGGGACTATGGCTACACCTTC. Protein product: CASSLDGEWDYGYTF.

The table lists this clonotype with a count of one. The gene calls are TRBV19 and TRBJ1-2, with D unclear. Germline CDR1 reads LNHDA; CDR2 reads SQIVND (reference sequence). The CDR3 runs to 14 residues. The germline V and J ends were trimmed by 4 bases and 7 bases, with 16 bases remaining between them. The CDR3 region is CASSTPRIRSGYTF. Here the CDR3 DNA reads TGTGCCAGTAGTACCCCTAGGATAAGATCTGGCTACACCTTC.

The sample holds a few counts of this clonotype. The J gene is TRBJ1-6, the V gene TRBV3-1; D gene ambiguous. Germline lookup yields CDR1 LGHDT and CDR2 YNNKEL (reference sequence). This CDR3 contains 13 residues. Trimming stripped 2 bases from V and 7 bases from J, with 6 bases between. This chain's CDR3 is CASSQHENSPLHF. In DNA form, the CDR3 reads TGTGCCAGCAGCCAACATGAAAATTCACCCCTCCACTTT. The full variable domain, completed using reference TRBV3-1 and TRBJ1-6, is DTAVSQTPKYLVTQMGNDKSIKCEQNLGHDTMYWYKQDSKKFLKIMFSYNNKELIINETVPNRFSPKSPDKAHLNLHINSLELGDSAVYFCASSQHENSPLHFGNGTRLTVT.

This clonotype was picked up a small number of times. The chain combines TRBV20-1 with TRBJ1-1, with 7 bases identical to TRBD1. Per germline, CDR1 DFQATT and CDR2 SNEGSKA (reference sequence). The CDR3 covers 13 residues. The CDR3 here is CRAQGLSDTEAFF. The CDR3 DNA is TGCAGGGCACAGGGGCTTTCGGACACTGAAGCTTTCTTT.

The chain uses TRBV6-1 and TRBJ2-7; 8 bases map to TRBD1. The V gene end was trimmed by 5 bases and the J gene end by 7 bases; junction bases not matched to a gene: 16. Per germline, CDR1 MNHNS and CDR2 SASEGT. The CDR3 is made up of 16 amino acids. In nucleotides, the CDR3 is TGTGCCAGCAGTCGCCGATCCGGGACAGGAGGCGAAGAGCAGTACTTC. This encodes CASSRRSGTGGEEQYF.

In this sample, this clonotype turned up many times. This chain uses TRBV6-2 or TRBV6-3 with TRBJ1-5, with 7 nucleotides matching TRBD1. Germline-derived CDR1 and CDR2 are MNHEY and SVGEGT. The CDR3 loop spans 15 amino acids. J gave up 0 bases and V 5 bases, and 4 bases lay outside the gene matches. For the CDR3, the DNA is TGTGCCAGCAGTCTCGACAGGGTTAGCAATCAGCCCCAGCATTTT. This sequence encodes CASSLDRVSNQPQHF.

This clonotype came up a few times. The V gene is TRBV28, the J gene TRBJ2-2; D remains unclear. V was cut by 5 bases and J by 5 bases, with 15 bases left in between. CDR3 length: 15 residues. Germline V CDR1 and CDR2: MDHEN, SYDVKM. CDR3 DNA sequence: TGTGCCAGCAGTCGTCGAAGTCCCGAAACCGGGGAGCTGTTTTTT. This translates into CASSRRSPETGELFF. Variable domain in full (rest from reference TRBV28 and TRBJ2-2): DVKVTQSSRYLVKRTGEKVFLECVQDMDHENMFWYRQDPGLGLRLIYFSYDVKMKEKGDIPEGYSVSREKKERFSLILESASTNQTSMYLCASSRRSPETGELFFGEGSRLTVL.

This clonotype was seen more than once but under ten times. V and J are TRBV6-2 or TRBV6-3 and TRBJ2-1, with TRBD2 identical over 13 bases. CDR1 and CDR2 from the germline V gene are MNHEY and SVGEGT. J was trimmed by 5 bases and V by 6 bases; bases with no gene match: 7. The CDR3 totals 16 residues. The CDR3 coding sequence is TGTGCCAGCAGCGGACTAGCGGGAGAGGGAAACAATGAGCAGTTCTTC. Amino acids: CASSGLAGEGNNEQFF.

This clonotype was recorded a few times. The chain uses TRBV12-5 and TRBJ1-4; D possibly corresponds to TRBD1 (5 bases). The CDR3 sequence is 14 residues long. CDR1 is LGHNT, CDR2 FRNRAP, per germline. The germline V and J ends were trimmed by 5 bases and 0 bases, with 7 bases remaining between them. CDR3 DNA sequence: TGTGCTAGTGGTGACAGCGCAACTAATGAAAAACTGTTTTTT. Translating gives CASGDSATNEKLFF.

The chain joins TRBV29-1 to TRBJ2-7; the match to TRBD2 covers 12 bases. Unmatched junction bases numbered 8, after V lost 6 bases and J lost 2 bases. The CDR3 covers 15 residues. CDR1 SQVTM and CDR2 ANQGSEA come from the germline V gene. The CDR3 nucleotides read TGCAGCGTCCAAGGACTAGCGGGATCTACCTACGAGCAGTACTTC. Translation gives CSVQGLAGSTYEQYF.

This clonotype was seen a handful of times. This chain links TRBV12-3 or TRBV12-4 with TRBJ1-2; D perhaps matches TRBD1 (6 bases). The CDR3 consists of 15 residues. The ends were cut back, 4 bases at V and 4 bases at J, with 16 bases in the middle. CDR3 sequence reads: CASSYSKGGSYGYTF. DNA of the CDR3: TGTGCCAGCAGTTACTCGAAGGGGGGGAGCTATGGCTACACCTTC.

This clonotype was seen a handful of times. V usage is TRBV10-2 and J usage is TRBJ2-2; 9 bases fit TRBD2. Trimming removed 2 bases from V and 4 bases from J; junction bases left unmatched: 5. Germline V gives CDR1 WSHSY, CDR2 SAAADI. The CDR3 has 16 residues. The CDR3 nucleotides read TGCGCCAGCAGTGAGCCTAGCGGGATCTCCACCGGGGAGCTGTTTTTT. Translation: CASSEPSGISTGELFF.

The rearrangement joins TRBV6-2 or TRBV6-3 to TRBJ1-1; TRBD1 is a possible D gene (5 bases). From germline, CDR1 is MNHEY and CDR2 SVGEGT. CDR3 length equals 13 residues. Trimming pared 6 bases from V and 1 base from J, leaving 9 bases between. The DNA for the CDR3 is TGTGCCAGCAGACAGGAGAAGAACACTGAAGCTTTCTTT. Its protein is CASRQEKNTEAFF.

This chain connects TRBV28 to TRBJ1-4; D possibly corresponds to TRBD1 (5 bases). V shed 11 bases and J shed 11 bases, with 15 bases lying between them. The CDR3 is 11 residues long. Germline assignment: CDR1 MDHEN and CDR2 SYDVKM. The CDR3 loop reads CASGGVAKLFF. The CDR3 DNA sequence: TGTGCCTCGGGAGGGGTAGCGAAACTGTTTTTT.

The chain uses TRBV11-2 and TRBJ2-5; possibly TRBD2 for D (5 bases). The germline V gene encodes CDR1 SGHAT and CDR2 FQNNGV. The V and J ends lost 4 bases and 5 bases respectively, with 17 bases between them. The CDR3 contains 15 residues. CDR3 protein: CASSWNGLLKETQYF. In DNA form, the CDR3 reads TGTGCCAGCAGCTGGAATGGACTCTTGAAGGAGACCCAGTACTTC.

The chain recombines TRBV6-1 with TRBJ1-1; 8 bases are a match to TRBD1. J was trimmed by 2 bases and V by 9 bases; bases with no gene match: 5. CDR1 is MNHNS and CDR2 is SASEGT in the germline V gene. The CDR3 is 13 residues long. As DNA, the CDR3 is TGTGCCAGTCTGGACAGGGATAACACTGAAGCTTTCTTT. Its protein product is CASLDRDNTEAFF.

The rearrangement uses TRBV11-2 and TRBJ2-7, with TRBD2 as a possible D gene (5 bases). The CDR3 loop spans 13 amino acids. Germline V gene sequence: CDR1 SGHAT, CDR2 FQNNGV. Trimming shortened V by 5 bases and J by 4 bases, and 12 bases separated the two germline ends. CDR3 in amino acids: CASSLSTGYEQYF. CDR3 coding DNA: TGTGCCAGCAGCCTCTCGACGGGATACGAGCAGTACTTC.